Each of the 26 T cell receptor beta chains below was sequenced from the same sample in a study of beta chain features in type 1 diabetes. Reverse transcribing all isolated RNA meant expressed TCRB transcripts were sequenced. Generated by immunoSEQ multiplex PCR, the TCRdb table keeps only in-frame clones and is missing some. The sample has some 220,000 clones; approximately 11% are singletons. The specimen was central memory CD4+ T cells from blood. Source of these receptors: a man aged 18 to 29 in good health.

This clone was observed at least ten times. V and J are TRBV27 and TRBJ2-1; D is possibly TRBD1 or TRBD2 (5 bases each). The CDR3 loop spans 14 amino acids. V lost 8 bases and J 4 bases, leaving 15 bases between the germline ends. Germline lookup yields CDR1 MNHEY and CDR2 SMNVEV (reference sequence). The DNA of the CDR3 is TGTGCCAGCCAGGGCAGCGGTTGGTACAATGAGCAGTTCTTC. Protein: CASQGSGWYNEQFF.

This chain joins TRBV5-1 and TRBJ2-7; D not resolved. The CDR3 totals 13 residues. Germline CDR1 and CDR2: SGHRS and YFSETQ. V was shortened by 4 bases and J by 2 bases, with 10 bases between the two germline ends. For the CDR3, the DNA is TGCGCCAGCAGCGCGCGGACGGCCTACGAGCAGTACTTC. It encodes CASSARTAYEQYF. The full variable domain, its missing parts supplied by reference TRBV5-1 and TRBJ2-7, is KAGVTQTPRYLIKTRGQQVTLSCSPISGHRSVSWYQQTPGQGLQFLFEYFSETQRNKGNFPGRFSGRQFSNSRSEMNVSTLELGDSALYLCASSARTAYEQYFGPGTRLTVT.

The chain has TRBV2 and TRBJ2-3; the D gene could be TRBD1 or TRBD2 (5 bases each). CDR3 size: 14 residues. CDR1 and CDR2 from the germline V gene are SNHLY and FYNNEI. With 4 bases removed from V and 0 bases from J, the gap between germline ends came to 8 bases. CDR3 DNA: TGTGCCAGCAGTGTGGGACCGAGCACAGATACGCAGTATTTT. Translating gives CASSVGPSTDTQYF.

The chain employs TRBV9 and TRBJ2-3; TRBD2 agrees at 8 bases. Losses at the gene ends were 0 bases for V and 7 bases for J; bases not matched to a gene: 10. The CDR3 extends over 16 amino acids. CDR1 and CDR2 (germline): SGDLS, YYNGEE. The chain's CDR3 is CASSVESGSSSNTQYF. The CDR3 region has the DNA TGTGCCAGCAGCGTAGAGAGCGGGAGTTCGTCGAATACGCAGTATTTT.

This clone occurred a few times. This chain joins TRBV2 and TRBJ1-5; the D is unclear. Germline V gene lookup returns CDR1 SNHLY and CDR2 FYNNEI. Trimming removed 4 bases from V and 9 bases from J, with 13 bases in between. This CDR3 region has 13 residues. The CDR3 region is CASSGAVSVPQHF. The CDR3 DNA reads TGTGCCAGCAGTGGGGCCGTTAGTGTGCCCCAGCATTTT. Supplemented by reference TRBV2 and TRBJ1-5, the full variable domain reads EPEVTQTPSHQVTQMGQEVILRCVPISNHLYFYWYRQILGQKVEFLVSFYNNEISEKSEIFDDQFSVERPDGSNFTLKIRSTKLEDSAMYFCASSGAVSVPQHFGDGTRLSIL.

Comments on this clone: A read error may account for a junction end that differs from germline. The chain links TRBV5-1 to TRBJ2-5; D is unclear. The germline CDR1 and CDR2 sequences are SGHRS and YFSETQ. This CDR3 spans 14 amino acids. The CDR3 nucleotides are TGCGCCAGCAGCTTCTATGGGTTCCAACAGACCCAGTACTTC. The encoded protein is CASSFYGFQQTQYF.

V gene TRBV6-5 combines with J gene TRBJ2-3; D is undetermined. Germline CDR1 reads MNHEY; CDR2 reads SVGAGI. The V end was cut by 6 bases, the J end by 3 bases, with 16 bases between. The CDR3 runs to 15 residues. The chain's CDR3 is CASRTDTFRTDTQYF. CDR3 nucleotides: TGTGCCAGCAGGACTGACACCTTCCGGACAGATACGCAGTATTTT.

The table lists this clone with many counts. J is TRBJ2-1 and V is TRBV4-3; D gene uncertain. Germline lookup yields CDR1 LGHNA and CDR2 YSLEER. This CDR3 region has 13 residues. V was trimmed by 0 bases and J by 7 bases, leaving 7 bases between them. The CDR3 loop reads CASSQDSRNEQFF. CDR3 coding DNA: TGCGCCAGCAGCCAAGATAGTAGAAATGAGCAGTTCTTC.

The chain combines TRBV9 with TRBJ2-1; 7 nucleotides line up with TRBD2. The CDR3 runs 16 residues. J gave up 0 bases and V 2 bases, and 5 bases lay outside the gene matches. The germline gives CDR1 SGDLS, CDR2 YYNGEE. For the CDR3, the DNA is TGTGCCAGCAGCGTTCAAGCGGGAATCTCCTACAATGAGCAGTTCTTC. Translating gives CASSVQAGISYNEQFF. The full variable domain, rest sourced from reference TRBV9 and TRBJ2-1, is DSGVTQTPKHLITATGQRVTLRCSPRSGDLSVYWYQQSLDQGLQFLIQYYNGEERAKGNILERFSAQQFPDLHSELNLSSLELGDSALYFCASSVQAGISYNEQFFGPGTRLTVL.

This clone has only a few counts. This rearrangement joins TRBV5-4 to TRBJ2-1; the match to TRBD1 covers 7 bases. CDR1 and CDR2 (germline): SGHNT, YYREEE (reference sequence). This CDR3 spans 16 amino acids. The junction had 7 bases not matched to a gene; V was cut back by 4 bases and J by 0 bases. Here the CDR3 reads CASSEGQTRSYNEQFF. The CDR3 region has the DNA TGTGCCAGCAGCGAGGGACAGACTCGCTCCTACAATGAGCAGTTCTTC. Looking up the rest from reference TRBV5-4 and TRBJ2-1 gives the full variable domain: ETGVTQSPTHLIKTRGQQVTLRCSSQSGHNTVSWYQQALGQGPQFIFQYYREEENGRGNFPPRFSGLQFPNYSSELNVNALELDDSALYLCASSEGQTRSYNEQFFGPGTRLTVL.

The CDR3 region has the DNA TGTGCCAGCAGCAAAATCGGGACAGGGGGCACTGAAGCTTTCTTT. It translates to CASSKIGTGGTEAFF. V is TRBV7-9 and J is TRBJ1-1, with 11 bases identical to TRBD1. V lost 5 bases, J lost 4 bases, and 6 bases stayed unmatched. From germline, CDR1 is SEHNR and CDR2 FQNEAQ (reference sequence). This CDR3 has 15 residues.

The chain couples TRBV30 to TRBJ1-3; no firm D call. This CDR3 is 15 amino acids long. Trimming cost V 3 bases and J 2 bases, with 14 bases left between them. CDR1 and CDR2 from the germline V gene are GTSNPN and SVGIG (reference sequence). The CDR3 region has the DNA TGTGCCTGGAGATCGATTGGTGGTGCTGGAAACACCATATATTTT. The encoded protein is CAWRSIGGAGNTIYF.

This clone was detected ten times or more. The V and J genes are TRBV7-9 and TRBJ2-3; 9 nucleotides align to TRBD1. This CDR3 has 14 residues. With 6 bases clipped from V and 4 bases from J, the junction kept 5 bases outside the gene matches. Germline lookup yields CDR1 SEHNR and CDR2 FQNEAQ (reference sequence). CDR3: CASSFGQGPDTQYF. In DNA, the CDR3 is TGTGCCAGCAGTTTCGGACAGGGGCCAGATACGCAGTATTTT.

The sample holds a few counts of this clone. This sequence joins TRBV11-2 and TRBJ2-1; unclear D gene. Trimming removed 0 bases at V and 6 bases at J, with 12 bases between. The CDR3 length is 15 residues. Germline V CDR1 and CDR2: SGHAT, FQNNGV. The CDR3 protein is CASSLDWTLPNEQFF. The CDR3 coding sequence is TGTGCCAGCAGCTTAGACTGGACCCTTCCCAATGAGCAGTTCTTC.

As for this clone: Other DNA sequences of this sample code for an identical CDR3. The chain joins TRBV27 to TRBJ2-3; 8 positions match TRBD1. Germline V gene data show CDR1 as MNHEY and CDR2 as SMNVEV (reference sequence). The CDR3 spans 14 residues. Trimming at V came to 5 bases and at J to 1 base, leaving 2 bases not matched to a gene. CDR3 sequence reads: CASSPGQGTDTQYF. CDR3 in DNA: TGTGCCAGCAGTCCGGGACAGGGCACAGATACGCAGTATTTT.

In its sample, this clone was seen a few times. This sequence joins TRBV5-1 and TRBJ1-1, with D unclear. Trimming cost V 4 bases and J 3 bases, with 16 bases left between them. The germline gives CDR1 SGHRS, CDR2 YFSETQ. This CDR3 contains 15 residues. The CDR3 bases are TGCGCCAGCAGCCTGTATAAAAATGGGGACACTGAAGCTTTCTTT. Protein product: CASSLYKNGDTEAFF. The full variable domain, with the rest looked up from reference TRBV5-1 and TRBJ1-1, is KAGVTQTPRYLIKTRGQQVTLSCSPISGHRSVSWYQQTPGQGLQFLFEYFSETQRNKGNFPGRFSGRQFSNSRSEMNVSTLELGDSALYLCASSLYKNGDTEAFFGQGTRLTVV.

This clone was observed a handful of times. The chain uses TRBV28 and TRBJ2-5, with TRBD2 as a possible D gene (5 bases). Deletions cut 2 bases from V and 11 bases from J, with 12 bases between. The CDR3 is made up of 12 amino acids. CDR1 is MDHEN, CDR2 SYDVKM, per germline. The CDR3 is CASSLSQREQYF. The DNA of the CDR3 is TGTGCCAGCAGTTTAAGCCAGAGGGAGCAGTACTTC.

J is TRBJ2-1 and V is TRBV9; D gene ambiguous. The CDR3 loop spans 15 amino acids. Trimming removed 0 bases at V and 2 bases at J, with 9 bases between. CDR1 is SGDLS and CDR2 is YYNGEE in the germline V gene. The CDR3 sequence is CASSVAVRAYNEQFF. DNA for the CDR3: TGTGCCAGCAGCGTAGCGGTCAGAGCCTACAATGAGCAGTTCTTC.

Only a few counts were recorded for this clone. The sample carries other DNA sequences with the same CDR3. V and J are TRBV29-1 and TRBJ2-5; 13 bases line up with TRBD2. CDR3 length: 15 amino acids. V dropped 1 base and J dropped 1; count of bases not matched to a gene: 0. The germline CDR1 and CDR2 sequences are SQVTM and ANQGSEA. CDR3 amino acids: CSVEGTSGGQETQYF. For the CDR3, the DNA is TGCAGCGTTGAAGGGACTAGCGGGGGCCAAGAGACCCAGTACTTC.

This clone was observed a handful of times. The chain has TRBV21-1 and TRBJ1-2. TRBV21-1 is labeled a pseudogene. The CDR3 is made up of 14 amino acids. The CDR3 loop is CASSTGPTAYGYTF. The CDR3 bases are TGTGCCAGCAGCACAGGACCAACAGCCTATGGCTACACCTTC.

In this sample, this clone turned up a few times. The rearrangement uses TRBV4-3 and TRBJ2-3; the match to TRBD2 covers 7 bases. J gave up 0 bases and V 4 bases, and 13 bases lay outside the gene matches. Germline values: CDR1 LGHNA, CDR2 YSLEER. The CDR3 loop spans 18 amino acids. The CDR3, as DNA: TGCGCCAGCAGCCGCGGACACAACATGGGACTAAGCACAGATACGCAGTATTTT. It codes for CASSRGHNMGLSTDTQYF.

This clone was observed a handful of times. This chain joins TRBV5-5 and TRBJ2-1; the match to TRBD1 covers 7 bases. CDR1 and CDR2 (germline): SGHKS, YYEKEE (reference sequence). There are 15 residues in the CDR3. J gave up 3 bases and V 6 bases, and 9 bases lay outside the gene matches. CDR3 sequence reads: CASNLRDRNYNEQFF. CDR3 sequence (DNA): TGTGCCAGCAACCTCCGGGACAGAAACTACAATGAGCAGTTCTTC.

CDR3 bases: TGTGCCAGCAGTCGGACAGGGCGCGAGCAGTACTTC. Protein: CASSRTGREQYF. This rearrangement joins TRBV6-5 to TRBJ2-7, with 8 bases identical to TRBD1. This CDR3 contains 12 residues. Trimming removed 5 bases from V and 6 bases from J; junction bases left unmatched: 3. Germline V gene data show CDR1 as MNHEY and CDR2 as SVGAGI.

A few counts support this clone. The V and J genes are TRBV14 and TRBJ1-2; perhaps TRBD1 as D (6 bases). The CDR3 is 14 residues long. Trimming cost V 1 base and J 8 bases, with 14 bases left between them. Germline V gene data show CDR1 as SGHDN and CDR2 as FVKESK. The CDR3: CASSQVTGAQGYTF. In DNA, the CDR3 is TGTGCCAGCAGCCAAGTGACGGGGGCGCAGGGCTACACCTTC.

This chain uses TRBV27 with TRBJ2-5; D ambiguous. The DNA end is more similar to TRBJ2-7, so the J call may be wrong. Germline assignment: CDR1 MNHEY and CDR2 SMNVEV (reference sequence). The CDR3 sequence is 12 residues long. CDR3 DNA: TGTGCCAGCAGTTTAAACCGCTACGAGCAGTACTTC. Amino acid sequence: CASSLNRYEQYF.

The table lists this clone with a few counts. The genes are TRBV5-4 and TRBJ2-6, with TRBD1 matching over 11 bases. J was trimmed by 0 bases and V by 5 bases; bases with no gene match: 10. The CDR3 runs to 19 residues. Germline V lookup: CDR1 SGHNT, CDR2 YYREEE (reference sequence). The CDR3 coding sequence is TGTGCCAGCAGACCCGGGACAGGGGGAGTGGGCTCTGGGGCCAACGTCCTGACTTTC. Its translation is CASRPGTGGVGSGANVLTF. Full variable domain (outside the CDR3, taken from reference TRBV5-4 and TRBJ2-6): ETGVTQSPTHLIKTRGQQVTLRCSSQSGHNTVSWYQQALGQGPQFIFQYYREEENGRGNFPPRFSGLQFPNYSSELNVNALELDDSALYLCASRPGTGGVGSGANVLTFGAGSRLTVL.